Below are 20 T cell receptor beta chains sequenced from a single sample in a study of PD-1 blockade in classical Hodgkin lymphoma. TCRdb's copy holds only in-frame clones and misses some; the assay was immunoSEQ multiplex PCR. The sample contains 4,000 to 6,000 clones, about 61% of which appear only once. The time point is: cycle 4 day 1 (C4D1), after 6 weeks of nivolumab. All patients relapsed after autologous stem cell transplantation, and brentuximab vedotin exposure varied. Through magnetic negative selection, CD8+ T cells were separated from PBMCs that had been thawed. Sample: CD8+ T cells from blood, taken before the fourth cycle of nivolumab. The origin of the receptors is a human donor with classical Hodgkin lymphoma.

The V and J genes are TRBV7-9 and TRBJ2-1, with 13 bases lining up with TRBD2. The V segment lost 4 bases and the J segment 0 bases; nucleotides outside the gene matches: 6. The germline CDR1 and CDR2 sequences are SEHNR and FQNEAQ (reference sequence). CDR3 length equals 18 residues. The CDR3 loop reads CASSSPTSGRPSYNEQFF. The CDR3 DNA is TGTGCCAGCAGCTCACCGACTAGCGGGAGGCCCTCCTACAATGAGCAGTTCTTC.

This sequence joins TRBV7-9 and TRBJ2-1; no reliable D call. Germline V lookup: CDR1 SEHNR, CDR2 FQNEAQ (reference sequence). Trimming removed 1 base from V and 15 bases from J, with 13 bases in between. The CDR3 loop spans 12 amino acids. CDR3 in DNA: TGTGCCAGCAGCTTAGATTTGGACCCTGGGTTCTTC. This encodes CASSLDLDPGFF.

The genes are TRBV6-6 and TRBJ2-7; D not resolved. Trimming pared 4 bases from V and 5 bases from J, leaving 6 bases between. This CDR3 has 11 residues. The germline gives CDR1 MNHNY, CDR2 SVGAGI (reference sequence). The CDR3 spells CASSFSNEQYF. CDR3 DNA: TGTGCCAGCAGTTTCTCTAACGAGCAGTACTTC.

The chain employs TRBV5-4 and TRBJ2-3; TRBD1 is a possible D gene (6 bases). This CDR3 region has 15 residues. V lost 4 bases and J 1 base, leaving 13 bases between the germline ends. Per the germline V gene, CDR1 is SGHNT and CDR2 is YYREEE (reference sequence). The CDR3 sequence is CASSRFPGGTDTQYF. CDR3 coding DNA: TGTGCCAGCAGCCGTTTTCCAGGGGGCACAGATACGCAGTATTTT. Variable domain in full (rest from reference TRBV5-4 and TRBJ2-3): ETGVTQSPTHLIKTRGQQVTLRCSSQSGHNTVSWYQQALGQGPQFIFQYYREEENGRGNFPPRFSGLQFPNYSSELNVNALELDDSALYLCASSRFPGGTDTQYFGPGTRLTVL.

This clone showed up just a few times. The chain has TRBV7-9 and TRBJ1-5; D is unclear. The V and J ends lost 2 bases and 4 bases respectively, with 9 bases between them. The CDR3 sequence is 14 residues long. Germline values: CDR1 SEHNR, CDR2 FQNEAQ (reference sequence). The CDR3 nucleotides are TGTGCCAGCAGCTTAATAACAGATAATCAGCCCCAGCATTTT. It yields the protein CASSLITDNQPQHF.

The chain combines TRBV5-6 with TRBJ2-1, with 9 bases matching TRBD1. CDR3 size: 16 residues. CDR1 is SGHDT, CDR2 YYEEEE, per germline. The V and J ends lost 4 bases and 0 bases, in that order; junction bases with no gene match: 5. The CDR3 coding sequence is TGTGCCAGCAGCATAGGACAGGGGAGCTCCTACAATGAGCAGTTCTTC. Its translation is CASSIGQGSSYNEQFF.

This chain joins TRBV5-1 and TRBJ2-1; no clear D. Germline V gives CDR1 SGHRS, CDR2 YFSETQ. The CDR3 sequence is 13 residues long. Trimming took off 6 bases at V and 3 bases at J, with 10 bases between the two ends. For the CDR3, the DNA is TGCGCCAGCACGCCGTCGAACTACAATGAGCAGTTCTTC. It specifies CASTPSNYNEQFF.

The CDR3 DNA is TGTGCCAGCAGTTCTTTAGCCGAGAGCTCCTACAATGAGCAGTTCTTC. It translates to CASSSLAESSYNEQFF. This rearrangement joins TRBV27 to TRBJ2-1, with D hard to call. CDR1 MNHEY and CDR2 SMNVEV come from the germline V gene (reference sequence). The length of the CDR3 is 16 residues. The V and J ends lost 4 bases and 0 bases respectively, with 13 bases between them.

The rearrangement links TRBV7-6 to TRBJ1-1, with 7 bases matching TRBD1. V trimming: 5 bases; J trimming: 4 bases; junction bases outside the gene matches: 10. Germline V CDR1 and CDR2: SGHVS, FNYEAQ. CDR3 size: 15 residues. CDR3 residues: CASSPQQGMGTEAFF. The DNA for the CDR3 is TGTGCCAGCAGCCCTCAACAGGGGATGGGCACTGAAGCTTTCTTT.

The chain joins TRBV7-4 to TRBJ2-5; maybe TRBD1 (5 bases). Germline V lookup: CDR1 SGHVT, CDR2 SQSDAQ. The length of the CDR3 is 13 residues. Trimming cost V 6 bases and J 0 bases, with 8 bases left between them. Here the CDR3 DNA reads TGTGCCAGCAGTTTGGGGCACCAAGAGACCCAGTACTTC. It yields the protein CASSLGHQETQYF.

Written as DNA, the CDR3 is TGTGCCAGTAGTATAGGGACAGGGGGCATGTCGGAGACCCAGTACTTC. Residues: CASSIGTGGMSETQYF. The chain employs TRBV19 and TRBJ2-5; 11 nucleotides line up with TRBD1. The CDR3 loop spans 16 amino acids. V lost 1 base to trimming and J lost 5 bases; unmatched junction nucleotides: 6. Germline V gives CDR1 LNHDA, CDR2 SQIVND (reference sequence).

The sample holds a few counts of this clone. For the CDR3, the DNA is TGCGCCAGCAGGGTTAGCGGGAACTACGAGCAGTACTTC. This translates into CASRVSGNYEQYF. This chain uses TRBV5-1 with TRBJ2-7; TRBD2 aligns across 8 bases. CDR1 and CDR2 from the germline V gene are SGHRS and YFSETQ. The CDR3 extends over 13 amino acids. V shed 5 bases and J 3 bases; nucleotides not matched to a gene: 4.

V and J are TRBV2 and TRBJ2-7; 9 bases map to TRBD1. This CDR3 has 14 amino acids. The V segment lost 4 bases and the J segment 3 bases; nucleotides outside the gene matches: 4. The V gene's germline CDR1 is SNHLY and CDR2 FYNNEI. The CDR3 region is CASSVATGGYEQYF. Here the CDR3 DNA reads TGTGCCAGCAGTGTGGCGACAGGGGGCTACGAGCAGTACTTC.

The gene calls are TRBV4-1 and TRBJ2-2, with D unresolved. Germline CDR1 and CDR2: MGHRA and YSYEKL. Trimming took 0 bases from V and 0 from J, leaving 8 bases between them. The CDR3 covers 16 residues. The CDR3 bases are TGCGCCAGCAGCCAAGATTACCAAGCGAACACCGGGGAGCTGTTTTTT. It translates to CASSQDYQANTGELFF.

This clone was found a few times. The J gene is TRBJ2-7, the V gene TRBV6-1; 7 nucleotides match TRBD1. The CDR3 covers 14 residues. The germline gives CDR1 MNHNS, CDR2 SASEGT. The ends lost 5 bases at V and 2 bases at J; junction bases unmatched: 6. Here the CDR3 DNA reads TGTGCCAGCAGTTCCGGGACAGTGGCCTACGAGCAGTACTTC. Encoded protein: CASSSGTVAYEQYF.

The chain links TRBV5-4 to TRBJ2-7; TRBD1 agrees at 7 bases. V dropped 4 bases and J dropped 3; count of bases not matched to a gene: 7. The CDR3 is 14 residues long. The germline CDR1 and CDR2 sequences are SGHNT and YYREEE (reference sequence). The CDR3 sequence is CASSETGTVYEQYF. The DNA for the CDR3 is TGTGCCAGCAGCGAGACAGGGACAGTCTACGAGCAGTACTTC.

V and J are TRBV19 and TRBJ1-2; tentatively, D is TRBD1 (6 bases). Germline V gene lookup returns CDR1 LNHDA and CDR2 SQIVND (reference sequence). The V and J ends lost 7 bases and 7 bases respectively, with 16 bases between them. The CDR3 is made up of 13 amino acids. The DNA of the CDR3 is TGTGCCAGTACCCAGGGGAGAGGCTTTGGCTACACCTTC. Protein sequence: CASTQGRGFGYTF.

V and J are TRBV9 and TRBJ2-2, with TRBD2 identical over 10 bases. V gave up 4 bases and J gave up 4 bases; unmatched junction bases: 7. This CDR3 is 16 amino acids long. Germline values: CDR1 SGDLS, CDR2 YYNGEE. The CDR3 coding sequence is TGTGCCAGCAGCCACCAGCGGGAGGGGAGCACCGGGGAGCTGTTTTTT. Encoded protein: CASSHQREGSTGELFF.

The rearrangement links TRBV10-3 to TRBJ2-5; no reliable D call. This CDR3 has 11 residues. Per the germline V gene, CDR1 is ENHRY and CDR2 is SYGVKD. The V and J ends lost 2 bases and 5 bases respectively, with 3 bases between them. CDR3 sequence reads: CAISEGETQYF. The CDR3 bases are TGTGCCATCAGTGAGGGGGAGACCCAGTACTTC.

The V call is TRBV6-5, the J call TRBJ1-2, with 8 bases fitting TRBD1. This CDR3 spans 14 amino acids. CDR1 MNHEY and CDR2 SVGAGI come from the germline V gene. V was clipped by 4 bases and J by 7 bases; unmatched bases: 8. The CDR3 loop is CASSFGQGLTGYTF. CDR3 DNA sequence: TGTGCCAGCAGTTTTGGACAGGGCTTAACTGGCTACACCTTC.